This T cell receptor (beta chain) was identified during a study of T-cell reconstitution after alpha-beta-depleted transplantation in children. This clonotype was seen a handful of times. Unique molecular identifiers featured in how the TCRbeta library was prepared. TCRdb independently ran MiXCR on the PCR reads; one entry per CDR3 protein. The sample carries 420,000 or so distinct CDR3 sequences, about 11% recorded once. Trimming stripped 1 base from V and 8 bases from J, with 14 bases between. This CDR3 has 15 residues. Per the germline V gene, CDR1 is SEHNR and CDR2 is FQNEAQ (reference sequence). Specimen: PBMCs from the stem cell graft donor, collected from the stem cell graft. The gene calls are TRBV7-9 and TRBJ1-4; a possible D gene is TRBD1 (5 bases). The clonotype was recovered from a human donor who donated a stem cell graft to a child with acute myeloid leukemia. CDR3 nucleotide sequence: TGTGCCAGCAGCTTAGTGTCCGGGGGGAGCGAAAAACTGTTTTTT. Its protein is CASSLVSGGSEKLFF.